These 27 T cell receptor beta chains were all obtained from the same sample, sequenced in a study of OX40 agonist ivuxolimab in advanced cancers. The data were produced by immunoSEQ multiplex PCR, yet TCRdb's version contains in-frame clones alone and is incomplete. Of 56,000 or so clones detected, approximately 82% appear once; the ten largest clones hold approximately 4.5%. The sequences come from CD4+ or CD8+ T cells sorted from blood, collected in a trial of the OX40 agonist ivuxolimab. The receptors originated from an adult with an advanced solid tumor such as melanoma, head and neck, liver or kidney cancer.

The genes are TRBV19 and TRBJ1-6; D is undetermined. The CDR3 runs to 15 residues. The germline gives CDR1 LNHDA, CDR2 SQIVND (reference sequence). Trimming shortened V by 5 bases and J by 6 bases, and 14 bases separated the two germline ends. This chain's CDR3 is CASSPDGRINSPLHF. Here the CDR3 DNA reads TGTGCCAGTAGTCCGGATGGACGCATTAATTCACCCCTCCACTTT.

The J gene is TRBJ1-4, the V gene TRBV6-1; 12 bases align to TRBD1. Germline-derived CDR1 and CDR2 are MNHNS and SASEGT. The CDR3 spans 15 residues. With 8 bases clipped from V and 3 bases from J, the junction kept 4 bases outside the gene matches. CDR3 DNA: TGTGCCAGCGGGGACAGGGGGCAGTCTAATGAAAAACTGTTTTTT. Residues: CASGDRGQSNEKLFF.

CDR3 protein: CASSVAASGSREQFF. For the CDR3, the DNA is TGTGCCAGCAGCGTCGCGGCTAGCGGGAGTCGTGAGCAGTTCTTC. The V gene is TRBV9, the J gene TRBJ2-1; 10 positions match TRBD2. Unmatched junction bases numbered 8, after V lost 2 bases and J lost 9 bases. The CDR3 totals 15 residues. From germline, CDR1 is SGDLS and CDR2 YYNGEE.

The rearrangement uses TRBV2 and TRBJ1-1, with a possible D match to TRBD1 (5 bases). The CDR3 covers 16 residues. Germline CDR1 and CDR2: SNHLY and FYNNEI. The ends were cut back, 6 bases at V and 0 bases at J, with 17 bases in the middle. The DNA for the CDR3 is TGTGCCAGCAGACCACAGGTGGCGATATTGAACACTGAAGCTTTCTTT. It is translated as CASRPQVAILNTEAFF.

The V gene is TRBV6-1, the J gene TRBJ1-2; D perhaps matches TRBD1 (5 bases). The germline CDR1 and CDR2 sequences are MNHNS and SASEGT. This CDR3 region has 14 residues. Trimming shortened V by 7 bases and J by 4 bases, and 16 bases separated the two germline ends. The CDR3 region is CASTRDGDGYGYTF. CDR3 coding DNA: TGTGCCAGCACCAGGGACGGGGACGGCTATGGCTACACCTTC.

This chain uses TRBV2 with TRBJ2-3; 10 bases line up with TRBD2. V was clipped by 7 bases and J by 2 bases; unmatched bases: 9. Germline assignment: CDR1 SNHLY and CDR2 FYNNEI. The CDR3 contains 16 residues. CDR3 loop: CASIGLAEGATDTQYF. DNA for the CDR3: TGTGCCAGCATTGGACTAGCGGAGGGGGCCACAGATACGCAGTATTTT.

The chain employs TRBV6-5 and TRBJ2-5; D is undetermined. The J call is doubtful: the DNA matches TRBJ2-7 better. Looked up from germline, CDR1 is MNHEY and CDR2 is SVGAGI. The CDR3 covers 14 residues. The chain's CDR3 is CASSYRASGYEQYF. The DNA of the CDR3 is TGTGCCAGCAGTTACCGCGCCAGTGGCTACGAGCAGTACTTC.

V usage is TRBV2 and J usage is TRBJ2-1, with D unresolved. V was trimmed by 10 bases and J by 0 bases, leaving 10 bases between them. The CDR3 length is 13 residues. CDR1 and CDR2 (germline): SNHLY, FYNNEI. CDR3 protein: CANKLSSYNEQFF. CDR3 DNA sequence: TGTGCCAATAAACTTAGCTCCTACAATGAGCAGTTCTTC.

In this sample, this clone turned up a few times. The V call is TRBV30, the J call TRBJ2-7; 9 bases line up with TRBD1. Germline lookup yields CDR1 GTSNPN and CDR2 SVGIG (reference sequence). Trimming at V came to 3 bases and at J to 2 bases, leaving 5 bases not matched to a gene. This CDR3 region has 14 residues. For the CDR3, the DNA is TGTGCCTGGAGGAAGACAGGGGGGGCCTACGAGCAGTACTTC. Translation: CAWRKTGGAYEQYF. Drawing the rest from reference TRBV30 and TRBJ2-7, the complete variable domain is SQTIHQWPATLVQPVGSPLSLECTVEGTSNPNLYWYRQAAGRGLQLLFYSVGIGQISSEVPQNLSASRPQDRQFILSSKKLLLSDSGFYLCAWRKTGGAYEQYFGPGTRLTVT.

V is TRBV27 and J is TRBJ2-2; D remains unclear. The CDR3 runs 12 residues. Looked up from germline, CDR1 is MNHEY and CDR2 is SMNVEV (reference sequence). Trimming took 4 bases from V and 2 from J, leaving 2 bases between them. In nucleotides, the CDR3 is TGTGCCAGCAGTTACAACACCGGGGAGCTGTTTTTT. Amino acid sequence: CASSYNTGELFF.

The CDR3 reads CASSLTATNEKLFF. CDR3 DNA sequence: TGTGCCAGCAGCCTGACGGCAACTAATGAAAAACTGTTTTTT. The genes are TRBV5-8 and TRBJ1-4, with unresolved D. The V gene lost 4 bases and the J gene lost 0 bases, with 7 bases spanning the gap. In germline, CDR1 is SGHTS, CDR2 YDEGEE. CDR3 size: 14 residues.

The rearrangement joins TRBV6-1 to TRBJ1-1; a weak D match, TRBD1 (5 bases). The V end was cut by 6 bases, the J end by 4 bases, with 12 bases between. CDR1 and CDR2 from the germline V gene are MNHNS and SASEGT. The CDR3 has 13 amino acids. The CDR3 spells CASRVQGGTEAFF. Here the CDR3 DNA reads TGTGCCAGCAGAGTCCAGGGCGGCACTGAAGCTTTCTTT.

The chain carries TRBV2 and TRBJ2-7, with 9 bases fitting TRBD2. In germline, CDR1 is SNHLY, CDR2 FYNNEI. The length of the CDR3 is 12 residues. J gave up 6 bases and V 9 bases, and 6 bases lay outside the gene matches. The CDR3 region is CASLSSGSEQYF. CDR3 in DNA: TGTGCCAGTCTGAGTAGCGGGAGCGAGCAGTACTTC.

The chain joins TRBV19 to TRBJ1-2; no clear D. CDR1 and CDR2 from the germline V gene are LNHDA and SQIVND (reference sequence). Trimming shortened V by 6 bases and J by 7 bases, and 12 bases separated the two germline ends. The CDR3 runs to 12 residues. The CDR3 DNA reads as TGTGCCAGTAGGAGAGAGGTCGCTGGCTACACCTTC. Residues: CASRREVAGYTF.

The chain recombines TRBV18 with TRBJ2-2; 7 bases agree with TRBD1. V lost 3 bases and J lost 3; bases outside the gene matches: 1. This CDR3 region has 14 residues. Germline CDR1 is KGHSH and CDR2 is LQKENI. CDR3 amino acids: CASSPGTDTGELFF. CDR3 nucleotide sequence: TGTGCCAGCTCACCCGGGACAGACACCGGGGAGCTGTTTTTT.

CDR3 in DNA: TGCGCCAGCAGCCAAGATCTCGGGACAGGGACCTATGGCTACACCTTC. Encoded protein: CASSQDLGTGTYGYTF. V gene TRBV4-1 combines with J gene TRBJ1-2, with 9 nucleotides matching TRBD1. The junction had 6 bases not matched to a gene; V was cut back by 0 bases and J by 4 bases. This CDR3 comprises 16 residues. Looked up from germline, CDR1 is MGHRA and CDR2 is YSYEKL.

V usage is TRBV2 and J usage is TRBJ1-2; TRBD1 matches 7 bases. Germline CDR1 SNHLY, CDR2 FYNNEI. This CDR3 is built from 12 residues. V gave up 7 bases and J gave up 5 bases; unmatched junction bases: 4. The CDR3 sequence is CASTGTAYGYTF. CDR3 DNA sequence: TGTGCCAGCACTGGGACAGCATATGGCTACACCTTC.

The chain combines TRBV9 with TRBJ2-3; D unclear. Germline CDR1 is SGDLS and CDR2 is YYNGEE. Deletions cut 2 bases from V and 4 bases from J, with 11 bases between. This CDR3 comprises 14 residues. Here the CDR3 DNA reads TGTGCCAGCAGCGTCGTGGTCACCTCAGATACGCAGTATTTT. It codes for CASSVVVTSDTQYF.

J is TRBJ2-7 and V is TRBV7-8; TRBD2 might be the D (5 bases). CDR3 length: 14 amino acids. Deletions cut 1 base from V and 5 bases from J, with 12 bases between. Germline V gene sequence: CDR1 SGHVS, CDR2 FQNEAQ. CDR3 coding DNA: TGTGCCAGCAGCTTAGACGGGATTGACCACGAGCAGTACTTC. It encodes CASSLDGIDHEQYF.

V gene TRBV6-1 combines with J gene TRBJ2-1, with 8 bases identical to TRBD2. In germline, CDR1 is MNHNS, CDR2 SASEGT. The V and J ends lost 10 bases and 6 bases, in that order; junction bases with no gene match: 5. This CDR3 spans 12 amino acids. The CDR3 bases are TGTGCCAACGGGGGGGATCCCAATGAGCAGTTCTTC. Translated, it gives CANGGDPNEQFF.

The J gene is TRBJ2-5, the V gene TRBV18; D gene unclear. The V gene lost 2 bases and the J gene lost 5 bases, with 6 bases spanning the gap. This CDR3 has 12 residues. The germline CDR1 and CDR2 sequences are KGHSH and LQKENI. The CDR3 protein is CASSPTRETQYF. The DNA for the CDR3 is TGTGCCAGCTCACCAACCCGGGAGACCCAGTACTTC.

V usage is TRBV2 and J usage is TRBJ2-5, with D perhaps matching TRBD2 (7 bases). V was clipped by 7 bases and J by 1 base, with 10 bases between them. The CDR3 contains 13 residues. Germline assignment: CDR1 SNHLY and CDR2 FYNNEI. The CDR3 is CASMGGAQETQYF. For the CDR3, the DNA is TGTGCCAGCATGGGGGGGGCCCAAGAGACCCAGTACTTC.

Only a few counts were recorded for this clone. The genes are TRBV7-6 and TRBJ1-1, with D perhaps matching TRBD1 (6 bases). V was pared by 4 bases and J by 1 base, with 10 bases between. CDR3 length equals 14 residues. Germline CDR1 is SGHVS and CDR2 is FNYEAQ. Written as DNA, the CDR3 is TGTGCCAGCAGCTCGGCGGGGGCGAACACTGAAGCTTTCTTT. This translates into CASSSAGANTEAFF.

The gene calls are TRBV2 and TRBJ2-7, with 10 bases identical to TRBD1. The CDR3 length is 14 residues. Germline V CDR1 and CDR2: SNHLY, FYNNEI. With V trimmed by 5 bases and J by 3 bases, 4 bases remained unmatched. CDR3 sequence reads: CASSWGTGVYEQYF. Here the CDR3 DNA reads TGTGCCAGCAGTTGGGGGACAGGGGTCTACGAGCAGTACTTC. Full variable domain (rest looked up from reference TRBV2 and TRBJ2-7): EPEVTQTPSHQVTQMGQEVILRCVPISNHLYFYWYRQILGQKVEFLVSFYNNEISEKSEIFDDQFSVERPDGSNFTLKIRSTKLEDSAMYFCASSWGTGVYEQYFGPGTRLTVT.

The chain carries TRBV4-1 and TRBJ2-1, with unresolved D. CDR1 is MGHRA and CDR2 is YSYEKL in the germline V gene. The CDR3 has 16 residues. V shed 1 base and J shed 0 bases, with 10 bases lying between them. CDR3 protein: CASSQVKRNSYNEQFF. CDR3 DNA: TGCGCCAGCAGCCAAGTGAAACGAAACTCCTACAATGAGCAGTTCTTC.

This sequence joins TRBV6-6 and TRBJ1-6; tentatively, D is TRBD1 (5 bases). Germline CDR1 reads MNHNY; CDR2 reads SVGAGI (reference sequence). This CDR3 region has 15 residues. Trimming removed 8 bases at V and 6 bases at J, with 17 bases between. Here the CDR3 DNA reads TGTGCCAGCTACCCAGCGGGGGGGAGTAATTCACCCCTCCACTTT. Translating gives CASYPAGGSNSPLHF.

The rearrangement links TRBV9 to TRBJ2-1; D gene ambiguous. Germline values: CDR1 SGDLS, CDR2 YYNGEE. This CDR3 comprises 12 residues. V lost 0 bases and J lost 10, with 8 bases in between. The CDR3 DNA reads as TGTGCCAGCAGCGTAGTAGGAACCGAGCAGTTCTTC. Its protein is CASSVVGTEQFF.